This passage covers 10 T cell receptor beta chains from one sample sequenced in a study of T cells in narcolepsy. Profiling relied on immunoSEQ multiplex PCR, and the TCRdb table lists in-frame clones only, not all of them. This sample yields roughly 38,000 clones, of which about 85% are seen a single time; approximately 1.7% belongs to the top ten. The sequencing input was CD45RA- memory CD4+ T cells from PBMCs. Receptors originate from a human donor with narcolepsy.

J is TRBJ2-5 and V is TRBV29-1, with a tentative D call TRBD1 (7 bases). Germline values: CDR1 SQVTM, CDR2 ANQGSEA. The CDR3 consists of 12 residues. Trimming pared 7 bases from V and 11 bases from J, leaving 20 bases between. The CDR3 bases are TGCAGCGGTCAGACAGGGCCGGGGGAGCAGTACTTC. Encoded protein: CSGQTGPGEQYF.

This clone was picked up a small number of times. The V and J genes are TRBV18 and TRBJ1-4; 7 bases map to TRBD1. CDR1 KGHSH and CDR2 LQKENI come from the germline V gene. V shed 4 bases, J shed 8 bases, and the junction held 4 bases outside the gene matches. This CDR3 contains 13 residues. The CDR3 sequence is CASSLQGWEKLFF. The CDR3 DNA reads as TGTGCCAGCTCACTACAGGGGTGGGAAAAACTGTTTTTT.

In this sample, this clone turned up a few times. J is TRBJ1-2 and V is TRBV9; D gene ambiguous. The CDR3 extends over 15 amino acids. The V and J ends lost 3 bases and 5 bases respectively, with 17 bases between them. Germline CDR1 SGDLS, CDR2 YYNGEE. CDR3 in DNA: TGTGCCAGCAGCGGACGGTTGGTAGCCCAATATGGCTACACCTTC. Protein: CASSGRLVAQYGYTF.

DNA for the CDR3: TGTGCCAGCAGTGTAACTGGGTCTAGACAAGAGACCCAGTACTTC. The encoded protein is CASSVTGSRQETQYF. The rearrangement joins TRBV6-4 to TRBJ2-5; D gene uncertain. The CDR3 spans 15 residues. Trimming took off 4 bases at V and 2 bases at J, with 14 bases between the two ends. In germline, CDR1 is MRHNA, CDR2 SNTAGT.

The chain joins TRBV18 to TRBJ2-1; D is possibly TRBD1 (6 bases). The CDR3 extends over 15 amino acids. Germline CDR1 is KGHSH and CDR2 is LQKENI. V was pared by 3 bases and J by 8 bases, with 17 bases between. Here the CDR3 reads CASSPLSTGFDEQFF. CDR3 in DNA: TGTGCCAGCTCACCCTTATCTACAGGGTTTGATGAGCAGTTCTTC.

The CDR3 spells CASSLAGSESPLHF. The DNA of the CDR3 is TGTGCCAGCAGCTTAGCAGGTAGTGAGTCACCCCTCCACTTT. The V call is TRBV7-2, the J call TRBJ1-6; D not resolved. The V end lost 0 bases, the J end lost 10 bases, and 10 bases lay between the germline ends. CDR3 length: 14 amino acids. CDR1 is SGHTA, CDR2 FQGNSA, per germline.

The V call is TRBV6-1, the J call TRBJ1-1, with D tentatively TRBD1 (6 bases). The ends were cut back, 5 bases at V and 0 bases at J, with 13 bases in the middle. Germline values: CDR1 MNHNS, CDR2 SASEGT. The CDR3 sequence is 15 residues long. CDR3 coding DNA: TGTGCCAGCAGTCCTAGGACAGCAATGAACACTGAAGCTTTCTTT. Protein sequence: CASSPRTAMNTEAFF.

The CDR3 reads CASSQGLVSYNEQFF. Written as DNA, the CDR3 is TGCGCCAGCAGCCAAGGCCTAGTTTCCTACAATGAGCAGTTCTTC. V and J are TRBV4-3 and TRBJ2-1; D gene uncertain. This CDR3 is 15 amino acids long. CDR1 LGHNA and CDR2 YSLEER come from the germline V gene. V lost 1 base and J 1 base, leaving 8 bases between the germline ends.

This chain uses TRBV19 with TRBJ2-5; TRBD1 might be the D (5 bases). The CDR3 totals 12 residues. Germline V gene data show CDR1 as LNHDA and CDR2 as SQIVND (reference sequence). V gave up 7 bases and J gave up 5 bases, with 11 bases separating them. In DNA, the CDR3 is TGTGCCAGTATCCTCAAGGGGGAGACCCAGTACTTC. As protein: CASILKGETQYF.

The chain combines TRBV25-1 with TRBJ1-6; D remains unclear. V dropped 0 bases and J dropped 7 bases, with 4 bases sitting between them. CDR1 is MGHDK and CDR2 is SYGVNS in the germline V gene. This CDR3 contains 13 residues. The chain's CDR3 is CASSEYYNSPLHF. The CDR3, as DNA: TGTGCCAGCAGTGAATACTACAATTCACCCCTCCACTTT. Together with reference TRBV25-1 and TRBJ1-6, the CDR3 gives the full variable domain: EADIYQTPRYLVIGTGKKITLECSQTMGHDKMYWYQQDPGMELHLIHYSYGVNSTEKGDLSSESTVSRIRTEHFPLTLESARPSHTSQYLCASSEYYNSPLHFGNGTRLTVT.